The T cell receptor beta chain described here comes from a study of human T cells and chemical hapten exposure. Study at large: Among samples, TCR yields varied mainly because of small differences in pooled library volume.

The germline gives CDR1 MDHEN, CDR2 SYDVKM. The CDR3 is made up of 15 amino acids. Trimming left V 2 bases short and J 4 bases short, with 9 bases between. Described time point: patch test 2, 6 weeks after DPC sensitization. Treatment defined: therapeutic diphenylcyclopropenone sensitization with weekly scalp DPC. Concerning this clonotype: Antigen unknown.

Within the library, unique molecular identifiers were attached to each individual cDNA molecule. TCRdb reprocessed the RACE reads with MiXCR, giving one entry per CDR3 protein. The table records more than 85,000 distinct CDR3 sequences, roughly 11% of them present only once. Points from the study as a whole: The study found expanded TCRs formed significantly more large CDR3 similarity clusters than controls. Healthy individuals' immune responses may differ from those of donors, who had alopecia.

This receptor was obtained from a man aged 40-55 years with alopecia areata. Some clones in this sample may be carry-over from other donors' samples. This specimen was whole blood, taken in connection with sensitization to the hapten diphenylcyclopropenone (DPC). The chain employs TRBV28 and TRBJ2-6; no clear D. CDR3 sequence: CASSLTGSGANVLTF. The CDR3 DNA is TGTGCCAGCAGTTTAACGGGTTCGGGGGCCAACGTCCTGACTTTC.